This T cell receptor (beta chain) was profiled in a study of cytomegalovirus exposure and HLA in healthy donors. This clone was counted once. What it recognizes is unknown. The primer mix had 60 Vbeta and 13 Jbeta primers. Repertoires were generated with immunoSEQ multiplex PCR, while TCRdb's copy carries only in-frame clones and drops some. In the table there are about 95,000 clones, around 75% of which are singletons. Study-wide findings and caveats: Because they were indistinguishable, some V segments, including TRBV6-2 and TRBV6-3, were excluded. Further analysis was carried out later, and it showed several of the most significant clusters appearing linked to common viral pathogens. Per a later analysis, roughly 17,000 TCR beta sequences showed association with HLA alleles at 0.05 false discovery rate.

CDR3 length equals 11 residues. Germline V gene lookup returns CDR1 MNHEY and CDR2 SMNVEV (reference sequence). Trimming took off 6 bases at V and 4 bases at J, with 7 bases between the two ends. The origin of this receptor is a man aged 18 to 35 in good health and CMV-seropositive. V and J are TRBV27 and TRBJ2-7; no clear D gene. Sequencing was done on a sample of PBMCs. Here the CDR3 reads CASSSDYEQYF. CDR3 nucleotides: TGTGCCAGCAGCTCAGATTACGAGCAGTACTTC.